Below are 5 T cell receptor beta chains sequenced from a single sample in a study of blood T cell repertoires in COVID-19. Here immunoSEQ multiplex PCR was the method, and the copy in TCRdb shows in-frame clones only, minus some. The table shows fewer than 95,000 clones, with roughly nine tenths occurring only once. The sequenced sample was peripheral blood. The receptors stem from a male donor with acute or convalescent COVID-19.

The CDR3 nucleotides read TGTGCCAGCTCACCACCGAATGGGGGCGCGTCTAAGGGGGAGCAGTACTTC. Translation: CASSPPNGGASKGEQYF. This chain uses TRBV18 with TRBJ2-7; TRBD1 is a possible D gene (6 bases). Germline V gene data show CDR1 as KGHSH and CDR2 as LQKENI. Deletions cut 0 bases from V and 7 bases from J, with 22 bases between. This CDR3 contains 17 residues.

The chain is built from TRBV19 and TRBJ2-1, with a weak D call TRBD1 (6 bases). The CDR3 is 13 residues long. Trimming took 6 bases from V and 5 from J, leaving 11 bases between them. The germline V gene has CDR1 LNHDA and CDR2 SQIVND (reference sequence). The CDR3 nucleotides are TGTGCCAGTAGAAGAGGACAGAACAATGAGCAGTTCTTC. Protein sequence: CASRRGQNNEQFF.

The CDR3 sequence is CASSLGQGDQETQYF. The CDR3 DNA sequence: TGTGCCAGCAGCCTCGGACAGGGGGATCAAGAGACCCAGTACTTC. The chain is built from TRBV3-1 (or the pseudogene TRBV3-2) and TRBJ2-5; TRBD1 matches at 10 bases. The V gene end was trimmed by 4 bases and the J gene end by 2 bases; junction bases not matched to a gene: 4. In germline, CDR1 is LGHDT, CDR2 YNNKEL (reference sequence). CDR3 length: 15 residues.

The rearrangement joins TRBV9 to TRBJ2-2; 10 bases match TRBD2. CDR3 length: 16 amino acids. The V segment lost 0 bases and the J segment 4 bases; nucleotides outside the gene matches: 3. The V gene's germline CDR1 is SGDLS and CDR2 YYNGEE. The CDR3 loop reads CASSVGPSGGTGELFF. The CDR3 DNA sequence: TGTGCCAGCAGCGTAGGCCCTAGCGGGGGCACCGGGGAGCTGTTTTTT. The whole variable domain, remainder taken from reference TRBV9 and TRBJ2-2, is DSGVTQTPKHLITATGQRVTLRCSPRSGDLSVYWYQQSLDQGLQFLIQYYNGEERAKGNILERFSAQQFPDLHSELNLSSLELGDSALYFCASSVGPSGGTGELFFGEGSRLTVL.

The V call is TRBV5-1, the J call TRBJ2-7; D is possibly TRBD1 (6 bases). The CDR3 has 14 amino acids. In germline, CDR1 is SGHRS, CDR2 YFSETQ. V gave up 4 bases and J gave up 2 bases, with 13 bases separating them. CDR3 in amino acids: CASSPGTFTYEQYF. The CDR3 nucleotides read TGCGCCAGCAGCCCCGGGACATTTACCTACGAGCAGTACTTC.